These 10 T cell receptor beta chains originate from one sample sequenced in a study of shared clonotypes between healthy human individuals. Here immunoSEQ multiplex PCR was the method, and the copy in TCRdb shows in-frame clones only, minus some. The sample contains 2,100,000 or so clones, approximately 95% of which appear only once. The sequenced sample was naive CD4+ T cells sorted from blood. The subset is: CD45RA+ positively selected. These receptors all stem from a man aged 18 to 30 in good health.

This chain connects TRBV19 to TRBJ1-5; D call uncertain. The CDR3 spans 19 residues. The V gene lost 3 bases and the J gene lost 2 bases, with 23 bases spanning the gap. Germline V gene data show CDR1 as LNHDA and CDR2 as SQIVND (reference sequence). In nucleotides, the CDR3 is TGTGCCAGTAGTATTGGATTATCGCGACTGGGCGGTCGCAATCAGCCCCAGCATTTT. It is translated as CASSIGLSRLGGRNQPQHF.

The chain carries TRBV28 and TRBJ1-2; 10 bases agree with TRBD1. Germline V lookup: CDR1 MDHEN, CDR2 SYDVKM. CDR3 length equals 16 residues. The ends lost 6 bases at V and 6 bases at J; junction bases unmatched: 13. DNA of the CDR3: TGTGCCAGCAGCCTACTCGGGACAGGGGTTAAGGATGGCTACACCTTC. Protein: CASSLLGTGVKDGYTF.

The chain employs TRBV10-2 and TRBJ2-7, with D uncertain. CDR1 WSHSY and CDR2 SAAADI come from the germline V gene. The CDR3 contains 13 residues. Trimming shortened V by 6 bases and J by 2 bases, and 11 bases separated the two germline ends. CDR3 sequence: CASSEWTAYEQYF. For the CDR3, the DNA is TGCGCCAGCAGCGAATGGACCGCCTACGAGCAGTACTTC.

Regarding this clone: At the DNA level, this CDR3 is encoded by other sequences in the same sample as well. The chain links TRBV18 to TRBJ1-5; D unclear. In germline, CDR1 is KGHSH, CDR2 LQKENI. The CDR3 has 14 amino acids. The ends were cut back, 3 bases at V and 5 bases at J, with 11 bases in the middle. The CDR3, as DNA: TGTGCCAGCTCACCGGCGGGAGGCCATCAGCCCCAGCATTTT. Translating it yields CASSPAGGHQPQHF.

The V call is TRBV30, the J call TRBJ1-2; 9 bases map to TRBD1. The CDR3 extends over 13 amino acids. Trimming removed 3 bases from V and 8 bases from J; junction bases left unmatched: 7. CDR1 is GTSNPN, CDR2 SVGIG, per germline (reference sequence). DNA of the CDR3: TGTGCCTGGAGCTCAGGACAGGGGTACGGCTACACCTTC. Protein sequence: CAWSSGQGYGYTF.

The chain is built from TRBV6-5 and TRBJ1-2; unclear D gene. The ends were cut back, 0 bases at V and 8 bases at J, with 7 bases in the middle. Germline assignment: CDR1 MNHEY and CDR2 SVGAGI. The CDR3 totals 12 residues. The CDR3 spells CASSYSSPGYTF. CDR3 nucleotide sequence: TGTGCCAGCAGTTACTCCTCTCCAGGCTACACCTTC.

In its sample, this clone was seen once. V is TRBV10-3 and J is TRBJ1-4, with D unresolved. Germline lookup yields CDR1 ENHRY and CDR2 SYGVKD. The CDR3 length is 14 residues. V lost 0 bases, J lost 7 bases, and 9 bases lay in between. CDR3: CAISESQEGEKLFF. CDR3 nucleotides: TGTGCCATCAGTGAGTCGCAAGAAGGTGAAAAACTGTTTTTT.

V and J are TRBV30 and TRBJ1-5, with D unresolved. The V and J ends lost 1 base and 0 bases respectively, with 7 bases between them. The CDR3 covers 14 residues. Germline CDR1 GTSNPN, CDR2 SVGIG (reference sequence). As DNA, the CDR3 is TGTGCCTGGAGTGAGGCCAGTAGCAATCAGCCCCAGCATTTT. As protein: CAWSEASSNQPQHF.

The chain joins TRBV30 to TRBJ2-3; D uncertain. Germline lookup yields CDR1 GTSNPN and CDR2 SVGIG (reference sequence). The CDR3 is made up of 14 amino acids. The V end was cut by 4 bases, the J end by 1 base, with 12 bases between. The CDR3 DNA reads TGTGCCTGGAAACGGCTAGGAGGCACAGATACGCAGTATTTT. This translates into CAWKRLGGTDTQYF.

This chain links TRBV5-6 with TRBJ2-2; no firm D call. V lost 0 bases, J lost 3 bases, and 6 bases lay in between. Looked up from germline, CDR1 is SGHDT and CDR2 is YYEEEE. CDR3 size: 14 residues. For the CDR3, the DNA is TGTGCCAGCAGCTTGGGGCACTACACCGGGGAGCTGTTTTTT. Amino acids: CASSLGHYTGELFF.